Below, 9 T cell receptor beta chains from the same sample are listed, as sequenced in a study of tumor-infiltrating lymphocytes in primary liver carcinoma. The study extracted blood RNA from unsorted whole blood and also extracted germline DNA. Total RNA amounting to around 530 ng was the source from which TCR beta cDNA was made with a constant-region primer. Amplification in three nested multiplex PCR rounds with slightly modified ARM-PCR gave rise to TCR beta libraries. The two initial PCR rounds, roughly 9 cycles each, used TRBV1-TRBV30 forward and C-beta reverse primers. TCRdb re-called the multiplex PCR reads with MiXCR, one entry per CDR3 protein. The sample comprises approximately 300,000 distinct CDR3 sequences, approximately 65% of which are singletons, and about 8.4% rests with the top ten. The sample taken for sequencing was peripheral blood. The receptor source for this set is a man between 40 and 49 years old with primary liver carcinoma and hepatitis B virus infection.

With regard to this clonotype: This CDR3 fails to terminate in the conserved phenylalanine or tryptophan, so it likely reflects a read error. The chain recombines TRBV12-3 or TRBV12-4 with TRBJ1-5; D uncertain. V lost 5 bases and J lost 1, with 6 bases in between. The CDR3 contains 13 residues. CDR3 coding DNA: TGTGCCAGCAGTATGGCCAGCAATCAGCCCCAGCATTAT. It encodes CASSMASNQPQHY.

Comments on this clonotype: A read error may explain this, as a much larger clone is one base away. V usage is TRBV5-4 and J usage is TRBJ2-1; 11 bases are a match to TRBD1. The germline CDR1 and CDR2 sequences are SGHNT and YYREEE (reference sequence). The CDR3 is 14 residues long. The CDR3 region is CDSSYGDRGDEQFF. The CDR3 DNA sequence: TGTGACAGCAGCTATGGGGACAGGGGGGATGAGCAGTTCTTC.

The CDR3 loop is CASSQVGTLYEQYF. CDR3 DNA: TGCGCCAGCAGCCAAGTGGGGACACTCTACGAGCAGTACTTC. V is TRBV4-1 and J is TRBJ2-7, with TRBD1 as a possible D gene (6 bases). Germline CDR1 MGHRA, CDR2 YSYEKL. This CDR3 comprises 14 residues. The V and J ends lost 1 base and 3 bases respectively, with 10 bases between them.

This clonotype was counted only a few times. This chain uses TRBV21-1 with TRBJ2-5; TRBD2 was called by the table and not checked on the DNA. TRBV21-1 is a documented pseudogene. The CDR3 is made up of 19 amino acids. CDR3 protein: CASSTGALTSGRPQETQYF. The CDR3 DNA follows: TGTGCCAGCAGTACAGGGGCCCTGACTAGCGGGAGGCCCCAAGAGACCCAGTACTTC.

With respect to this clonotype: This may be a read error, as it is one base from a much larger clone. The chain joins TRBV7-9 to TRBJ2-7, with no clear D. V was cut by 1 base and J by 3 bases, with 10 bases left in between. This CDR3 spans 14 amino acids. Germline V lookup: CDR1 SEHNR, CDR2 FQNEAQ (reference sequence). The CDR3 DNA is TGTGCCAGCAGCTTAGGGTCGAATAGCTACGAGCAGTACTTC. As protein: CASSLGSNSYEQYF.

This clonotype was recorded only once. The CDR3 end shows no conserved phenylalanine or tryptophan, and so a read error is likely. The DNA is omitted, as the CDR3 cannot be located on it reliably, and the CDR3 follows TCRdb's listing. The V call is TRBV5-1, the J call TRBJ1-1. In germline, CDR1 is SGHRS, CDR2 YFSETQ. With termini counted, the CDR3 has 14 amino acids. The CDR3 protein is CASFPGGTNTEAFS.

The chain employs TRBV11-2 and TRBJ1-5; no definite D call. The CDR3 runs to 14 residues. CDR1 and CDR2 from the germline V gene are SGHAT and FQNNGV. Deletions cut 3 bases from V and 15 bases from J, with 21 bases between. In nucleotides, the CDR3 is TGTGCCAGCAGCTTCGGACTCGTCAATCAGTCCCCGCATTTT. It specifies CASSFGLVNQSPHF.

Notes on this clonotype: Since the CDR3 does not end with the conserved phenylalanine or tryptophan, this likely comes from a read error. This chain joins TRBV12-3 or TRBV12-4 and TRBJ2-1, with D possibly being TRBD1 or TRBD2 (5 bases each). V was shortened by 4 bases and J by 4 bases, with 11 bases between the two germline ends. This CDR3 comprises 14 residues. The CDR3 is CASSSGRAYNEQFY. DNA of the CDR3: TGTGCCAGCAGTTCGGGACGGGCTTACAATGAGCAGTTCTAC.

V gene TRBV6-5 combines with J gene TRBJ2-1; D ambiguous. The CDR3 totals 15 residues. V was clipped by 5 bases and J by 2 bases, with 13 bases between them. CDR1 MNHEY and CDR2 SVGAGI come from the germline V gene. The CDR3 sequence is CASSIPETPYNEQFF. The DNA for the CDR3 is TGTGCCAGCAGTATTCCCGAGACTCCCTACAATGAGCAGTTCTTC.